This TCR beta chain was sequenced in a study of control samples from healthy donors and cancer patients. Germline V gene sequence: CDR1 WSHSY, CDR2 SAAADI. The CDR3 has 14 residues. The V segment lost 7 bases and the J segment 4 bases; nucleotides outside the gene matches: 9. Only in-frame clones appear in the TCRdb table, and some are missing; sequencing was by immunoSEQ multiplex PCR. The sample has about 180,000 clones, roughly 92% seen once. The sequencing sample was made of blood. This chain joins TRBV10-2 and TRBJ1-1, with TRBD1 matching 7 bases. This TCR came from a man aged 30-40 years in good health. The CDR3 is CASNDRVGFTEAFF. The CDR3 DNA sequence: TGCGCCAGCAATGACAGGGTCGGTTTCACTGAAGCTTTCTTT.